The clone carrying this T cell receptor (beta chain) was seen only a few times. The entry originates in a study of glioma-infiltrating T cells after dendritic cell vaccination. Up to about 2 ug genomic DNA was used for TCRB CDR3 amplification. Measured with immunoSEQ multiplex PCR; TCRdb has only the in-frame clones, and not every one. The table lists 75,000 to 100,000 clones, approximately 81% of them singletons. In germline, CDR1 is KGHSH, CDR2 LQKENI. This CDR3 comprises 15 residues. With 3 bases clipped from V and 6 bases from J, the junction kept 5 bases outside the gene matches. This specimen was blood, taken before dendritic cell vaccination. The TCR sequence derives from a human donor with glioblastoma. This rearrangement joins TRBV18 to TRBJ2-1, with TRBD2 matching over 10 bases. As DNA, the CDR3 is TGTGCCAGCTCACCCGGGACTAGCGCTGTCAATGAGCAGTTCTTC. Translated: CASSPGTSAVNEQFF.